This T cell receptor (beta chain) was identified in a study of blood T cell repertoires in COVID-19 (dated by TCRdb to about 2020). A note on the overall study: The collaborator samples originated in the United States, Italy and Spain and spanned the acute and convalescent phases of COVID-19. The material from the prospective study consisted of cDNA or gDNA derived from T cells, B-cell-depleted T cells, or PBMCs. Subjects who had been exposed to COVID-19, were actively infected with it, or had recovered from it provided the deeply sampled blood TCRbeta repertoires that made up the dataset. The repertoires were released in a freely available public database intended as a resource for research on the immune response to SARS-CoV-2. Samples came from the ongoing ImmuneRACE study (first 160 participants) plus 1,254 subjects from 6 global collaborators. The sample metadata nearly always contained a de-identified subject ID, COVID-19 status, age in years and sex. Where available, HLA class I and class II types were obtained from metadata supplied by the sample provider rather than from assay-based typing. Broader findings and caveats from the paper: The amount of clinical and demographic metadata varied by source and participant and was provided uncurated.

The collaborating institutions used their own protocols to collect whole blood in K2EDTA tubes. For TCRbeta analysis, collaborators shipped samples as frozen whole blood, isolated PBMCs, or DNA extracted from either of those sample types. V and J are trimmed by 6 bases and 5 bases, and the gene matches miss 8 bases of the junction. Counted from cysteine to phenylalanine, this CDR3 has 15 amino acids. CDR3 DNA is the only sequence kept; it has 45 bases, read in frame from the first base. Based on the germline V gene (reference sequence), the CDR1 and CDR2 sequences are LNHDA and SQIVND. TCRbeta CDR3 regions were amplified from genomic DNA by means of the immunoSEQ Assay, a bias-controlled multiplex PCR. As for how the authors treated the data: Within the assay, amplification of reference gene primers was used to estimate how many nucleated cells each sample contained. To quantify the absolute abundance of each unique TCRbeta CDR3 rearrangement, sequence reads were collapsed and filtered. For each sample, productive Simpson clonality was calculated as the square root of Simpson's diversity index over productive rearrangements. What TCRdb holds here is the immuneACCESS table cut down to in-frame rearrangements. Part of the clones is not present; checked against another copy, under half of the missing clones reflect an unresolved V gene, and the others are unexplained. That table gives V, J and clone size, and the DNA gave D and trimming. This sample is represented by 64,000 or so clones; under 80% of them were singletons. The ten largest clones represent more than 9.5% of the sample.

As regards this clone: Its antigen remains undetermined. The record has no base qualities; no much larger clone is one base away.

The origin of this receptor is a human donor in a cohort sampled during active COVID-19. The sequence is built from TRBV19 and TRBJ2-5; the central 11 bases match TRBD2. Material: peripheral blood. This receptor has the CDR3 CASSDSGRAAETQYF. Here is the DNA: TGTGCCAGTAGCGATAGCGGGAGGGCCGCTGAGACCCAGTACTTC.